This T cell receptor (beta chain) was observed in a study of cytomegalovirus exposure and HLA in healthy donors. In regard to this clone: What it binds is unknown.

V lost 6 bases, J lost 3 bases, and 4 bases stayed unmatched. The germline CDR1 and CDR2 sequences are LNHDA and SQIVND (reference sequence). This CDR3 region has 14 residues. The PCR made use of 60 Vbeta and 13 Jbeta primers. TCRdb's table, derived via immunoSEQ multiplex PCR, lists solely in-frame clones and lacks some. Recorded for this sample: some 56,000 clones. Study conclusions and caveats: In a later analysis, HLA-associated TCR beta chains were more clonally expanded than equally common others. Under in vitro conditions, a few CMV-associated chains were confirmed as specific for CMV antigens. Several of the most significant clusters appeared, in a later analysis, to be linked to common viral pathogens.

The chain uses TRBV19 and TRBJ1-2; 10 nucleotides match TRBD1. This receptor was taken from a woman aged 25 to 45 in good health and CMV-seropositive. The sequencing input was PBMCs. The CDR3 bases are TGTGCCAGTAGAGAGGGACAGGGGTACTATGGCTACACCTTC. It translates to CASREGQGYYGYTF.